These 12 T cell receptor beta chains were sequenced from one sample in a study of cytomegalovirus exposure and HLA in healthy donors (dated by TCRdb to about 2017). The receptor library was made with the immunoSEQ multiplex PCR assay. A mixture of 60 forward primers for TCR Vbeta segments and 13 reverse primers for TCR Jbeta segments was used in the multiplex PCR. This immuneACCESS table, as held by TCRdb, lists in-frame sequences with V and J called but not all clones. Of the missing ones, under half trace to an unresolved V gene in checked studies; the others have no known cause. The sample table contains roughly 99,000 clones; only one count was recorded for 60% to 80% of them. The ten largest account for approximately 2.2% of the sample. The sequenced sample consisted of PBMCs. These receptors all stem from a man between 18 and 29 years old in good health and CMV-seronegative.

This chain uses TRBV28 with TRBJ1-6; 7 bases map to TRBD1. Per germline, CDR1 MDHEN and CDR2 SYDVKM. The CDR3 spans 14 residues. J gave up 6 bases and V 6 bases, and 5 bases lay outside the gene matches. CDR3 sequence: CASRIDRANSPLHF. The CDR3 DNA follows: TGTGCCAGCAGAATAGACAGGGCTAATTCACCCCTCCACTTT.

V and J are TRBV6-5 and TRBJ2-7; 9 bases are a match to TRBD1. From germline, CDR1 is MNHEY and CDR2 SVGAGI. The CDR3 totals 12 residues. Trimming at V came to 5 bases and at J to 7 bases, leaving 3 bases not matched to a gene. Here the CDR3 DNA reads TGTGCCAGCAGTAACAGGGGGCGGGAGCAGTACTTC. Translating it yields CASSNRGREQYF.

The sample holds a few counts of this clone. The rearrangement uses TRBV19 and TRBJ2-5; 13 bases line up with TRBD2. The CDR3 loop spans 20 amino acids. Losses at the gene ends were 1 base for V and 0 bases for J; bases not matched to a gene: 11. CDR1 and CDR2 (germline): LNHDA, SQIVND (reference sequence). CDR3 nucleotides: TGTGCCAGTAGTATAGGGTTGGGTGCGGGACTAGCGGGGAACCAAGAGACCCAGTACTTC. It codes for CASSIGLGAGLAGNQETQYF.

This clone appeared a few times. This chain joins TRBV4-1 and TRBJ2-1; no clear D. Germline lookup yields CDR1 MGHRA and CDR2 YSYEKL. The CDR3 spans 16 residues. Trimming removed 0 bases at V and 2 bases at J, with 11 bases between. The CDR3 protein is CASSQDHSNTYNEQFF. The CDR3 DNA sequence: TGCGCCAGCAGCCAAGACCACTCCAATACCTACAATGAGCAGTTCTTC.

The chain couples TRBV27 to TRBJ2-1, with 9 bases aligning to TRBD1. CDR1 MNHEY and CDR2 SMNVEV come from the germline V gene (reference sequence). The CDR3 contains 12 residues. The J segment lost 14 bases and the V segment lost 5 bases, leaving 7 bases of the junction unmatched. CDR3 nucleotide sequence: TGTGCCAGCAGTCCCCGGACAGGGGCGGAGTTCTTC. Its translation: CASSPRTGAEFF.

This rearrangement joins TRBV15 to TRBJ2-5; TRBD2 might be the D (6 bases). CDR3 length: 15 residues. V shed 5 bases and J shed 2 bases, with 15 bases lying between them. CDR1 LNHNV and CDR2 YYDKDF come from the germline V gene (reference sequence). The CDR3 spells CATSLTWREQETQYF. In DNA, the CDR3 is TGTGCCACCAGCCTGACTTGGCGGGAACAAGAGACCCAGTACTTC.

The chain combines TRBV4-3 with TRBJ1-2, with 8 bases fitting TRBD1. The CDR3 has 16 amino acids. After removal of 1 base from V and 0 bases from J, the junction contained 4 bases not matched to a gene. CDR1 is LGHNA, CDR2 YSLEER, per germline. The CDR3 nucleotides are TGCGCCAGCAGCCAAGCGGACAGGGCGACTAACTATGGCTACACCTTC. Translating it yields CASSQADRATNYGYTF.

The J gene is TRBJ2-5, the V gene TRBV25-1; D is possibly TRBD2 (5 bases). Germline V CDR1 and CDR2: MGHDK, SYGVNS. V gave up 4 bases and J gave up 5 bases, with 20 bases separating them. The CDR3 totals 16 residues. Here the CDR3 DNA reads TGTGCCAGCAGTGGGAGAGATGGCGGGCTCGGGGAGACCCAGTACTTC. Its translation is CASSGRDGGLGETQYF.

The chain uses TRBV15 and TRBJ2-7, with TRBD1 identical over 8 bases. CDR3 size: 14 residues. V lost 0 bases to trimming and J lost 4 bases; unmatched junction nucleotides: 2. Per the germline V gene, CDR1 is LNHNV and CDR2 is YYDKDF (reference sequence). The CDR3: CATSRDRGQYEQYF. CDR3 DNA: TGTGCCACCAGCAGAGACAGGGGGCAATACGAGCAGTACTTC.

The chain carries TRBV5-1 and TRBJ2-5; 10 bases agree with TRBD2. The CDR3 length is 15 residues. CDR1 SGHRS and CDR2 YFSETQ come from the germline V gene. J lost 4 bases, V lost 0 bases, and 3 bases had no gene match. The CDR3 loop reads CASSLEGTSAETQYF. The CDR3 DNA reads TGCGCCAGCAGCTTGGAGGGGACTAGCGCAGAGACCCAGTACTTC.

This chain connects TRBV19 to TRBJ1-1, with a weak D call TRBD1 (5 bases). The CDR3 sequence is 14 residues long. The germline V gene has CDR1 LNHDA and CDR2 SQIVND (reference sequence). V was trimmed by 5 bases and J by 3 bases, leaving 13 bases between them. The CDR3 sequence is CASSRMQGDTEAFF. In DNA form, the CDR3 reads TGTGCCAGTAGTCGAATGCAGGGTGACACTGAAGCTTTCTTT.

Concerning this clone: The junction departs from the called germline gene at one end, perhaps through a read error. The rearrangement links TRBV6-1 to TRBJ1-5, with TRBD1 as a possible D gene (5 bases). CDR3 size: 14 residues. Germline V gene data show CDR1 as MNHNS and CDR2 as SASEGT. The CDR3 DNA is TGTGCCGGCAGTGAAGGTTCCGGGGGACAGCCCCAGCATTTT. Protein: CAGSEGSGGQPQHF.